Listed here are 28 T cell receptor beta chains from one sample, sequenced in a study of T cell changes during pregnancy in multiple sclerosis. Assay used: immunoSEQ multiplex PCR; TCRdb lists only in-frame clones, some missing. This sample has roughly 89,000 clones, with 85% to 95% found just once. The source material was peripheral blood, sampled in the third trimester of pregnancy. The receptors come from a female donor with multiple sclerosis, enrolled in a pregnancy study.

V gene TRBV19 combines with J gene TRBJ2-7; 14 positions agree with TRBD2. V shed 4 bases and J 3 bases; nucleotides not matched to a gene: 5. This CDR3 spans 16 amino acids. CDR1 is LNHDA, CDR2 SQIVND, per germline (reference sequence). The CDR3: CASSTFGTSGSYEQYF. CDR3 bases: TGTGCCAGTAGTACGTTCGGGACTAGCGGGAGCTACGAGCAGTACTTC.

A word on this clone: An end of the junction does not agree with germline; a read error may underlie this. For the CDR3, the DNA is TGTGCTAGCAGCTTAGCAAGGGGGGAGACCCAGTACTTC. Translated: CASSLARGETQYF. The chain has TRBV7-7 and TRBJ2-5, with a possible D match to TRBD1 (6 bases). Per the germline V gene, CDR1 is SSHAT and CDR2 is FNYEAQ (reference sequence). The CDR3 has 13 residues. The entire variable domain, with the rest obtained from reference TRBV7-7 and TRBJ2-5, is as follows: GAGVSQSPRYKVTKRGQDVTLRCDPISSHATLYWYQQALGQGPEFLTYFNYEAQPDKSGLPSDRFSAERPEGSISTLTIQRTEQRDSAMYRCASSLARGETQYFGPGTRLLVL.

The CDR3 region has the DNA TGTGCCAGTAGTACCTGGGCGGGAGCGGTGTACAATGAGCAGTTCTTC. This gives the protein CASSTWAGAVYNEQFF. The rearrangement links TRBV19 to TRBJ2-1; TRBD2 agrees at 7 bases. Germline V gene sequence: CDR1 LNHDA, CDR2 SQIVND (reference sequence). The CDR3 runs to 16 residues. V shed 4 bases, J shed 4 bases, and the junction held 10 bases outside the gene matches.

The V gene is TRBV4-2, the J gene TRBJ2-7, with D tentatively TRBD2 (6 bases). Trimming took 4 bases from V and 1 from J, leaving 14 bases between them. The V gene's germline CDR1 is LGHNA and CDR2 YNFKEQ. This CDR3 comprises 15 residues. The CDR3 DNA follows: TGTGCCAGCAGCCCCGGGAGTCTCTATTCCTACGAGCAGTACTTC. Translating gives CASSPGSLYSYEQYF.

The chain uses TRBV2 and TRBJ1-1, with D unclear. This CDR3 comprises 13 residues. Germline V gene data show CDR1 as SNHLY and CDR2 as FYNNEI. V lost 7 bases to trimming and J lost 1 base, with 10 bases between them. The CDR3: CASIIHPNTEAFF. CDR3 in DNA: TGTGCCAGCATAATACACCCGAACACTGAAGCTTTCTTT.

The J gene is TRBJ1-2, the V gene TRBV6-6; D may be TRBD1 (5 bases). The V and J ends lost 0 bases and 6 bases respectively, with 8 bases between them. Per germline, CDR1 MNHNY and CDR2 SVGAGI (reference sequence). The CDR3 runs 13 residues. CDR3 DNA: TGTGCCAGCAGTTACTCGGTAGGGGATGGCTACACCTTC. Protein sequence: CASSYSVGDGYTF.

The V and J genes are TRBV28 and TRBJ1-2; D is possibly TRBD1 (5 bases). V was cut by 3 bases and J by 2 bases, with 10 bases left in between. CDR1 is MDHEN, CDR2 SYDVKM, per germline. CDR3 size: 14 residues. CDR3 nucleotides: TGTGCCAGCAGTTTCGGGGGAGAGAACTATGGCTACACCTTC. This sequence encodes CASSFGGENYGYTF.

This chain connects TRBV27 to TRBJ1-5; 9 nucleotides agree with TRBD1. The V gene end was trimmed by 3 bases and the J gene end by 10 bases; junction bases not matched to a gene: 4. Germline V gene lookup returns CDR1 MNHEY and CDR2 SMNVEV (reference sequence). This CDR3 is built from 13 residues. The CDR3: CASSFGTGSPQHF. CDR3 DNA sequence: TGTGCCAGCAGTTTCGGGACAGGGAGTCCCCAGCATTTT.

The gene calls are TRBV6-1 and TRBJ1-2; D not certain. The germline V and J ends were trimmed by 1 base and 4 bases, with 13 bases remaining between them. Germline V lookup: CDR1 MNHNS, CDR2 SASEGT. This CDR3 is built from 15 residues. Here the CDR3 reads CASSEGEGRGYGYTF. Here the CDR3 DNA reads TGTGCCAGCAGTGAAGGCGAGGGTCGGGGCTATGGCTACACCTTC.

The chain carries TRBV7-9 and TRBJ1-1; D possibly corresponds to TRBD1 (6 bases). The ends were cut back, 3 bases at V and 7 bases at J, with 15 bases in the middle. The V gene's germline CDR1 is SEHNR and CDR2 FQNEAQ (reference sequence). This CDR3 has 14 residues. As DNA, the CDR3 is TGTGCCAGCAGCTTCTTCTGGGACAACGGTGAAGCTTTCTTT. Translation gives CASSFFWDNGEAFF. The full variable domain, its missing parts supplied by reference TRBV7-9 and TRBJ1-1, is DTGVSQNPRHKITKRGQNVTFRCDPISEHNRLYWYRQTLGQGPEFLTYFQNEAQLEKSRLLSDRFSAERPKGSFSTLEIQRTEQGDSAMYLCASSFFWDNGEAFFGQGTRLTVV.

This chain joins TRBV9 and TRBJ2-2, with no clear D. Germline V gene sequence: CDR1 SGDLS, CDR2 YYNGEE. The CDR3 has 13 residues. V shed 6 bases and J shed 6 bases, with 12 bases lying between them. In DNA, the CDR3 is TGTGCCAGCACTCAGGCTGGTTCCGGGGAGCTGTTTTTT. It specifies CASTQAGSGELFF.

The chain combines TRBV19 with TRBJ2-3; 8 nucleotides match TRBD2. CDR1 and CDR2 (germline): LNHDA, SQIVND (reference sequence). V gave up 4 bases and J gave up 4 bases; unmatched junction bases: 13. The CDR3 length is 17 residues. This CDR3 is CASSTGGISGRADTQYF. CDR3 bases: TGTGCCAGTAGTACGGGCGGGATAAGCGGGAGAGCAGATACGCAGTATTTT.

This clone appeared once. The rearrangement joins TRBV4-1 to TRBJ1-4, with D maybe TRBD1 (6 bases). The CDR3 has 14 residues. Per the germline V gene, CDR1 is MGHRA and CDR2 is YSYEKL. With 0 bases removed from V and 10 bases from J, the gap between germline ends came to 12 bases. This chain's CDR3 is CASSQDDTRGKLFF. The CDR3 coding sequence is TGCGCCAGCAGCCAAGATGACACCAGGGGAAAACTGTTTTTT.

This clone was counted a few times. Here the CDR3 reads CSVTRGQGDGYTF. In nucleotides, the CDR3 is TGCAGCGTTACCCGAGGACAGGGAGATGGCTACACCTTC. The gene calls are TRBV29-1 and TRBJ1-2; 8 positions agree with TRBD1. Germline V lookup: CDR1 SQVTM, CDR2 ANQGSEA. With V trimmed by 5 bases and J by 6 bases, 8 bases remained unmatched. This CDR3 contains 13 residues.

This chain links TRBV28 with TRBJ1-2, with D perhaps TRBD1 (5 bases). The germline V and J ends were trimmed by 8 bases and 4 bases, with 17 bases remaining between them. This CDR3 has 14 amino acids. Germline V gives CDR1 MDHEN, CDR2 SYDVKM. DNA for the CDR3: TGTGCCAGCCGATTCCAGGGTAACCTCTATGGCTACACCTTC. Translation: CASRFQGNLYGYTF.

This clone was recorded a few times. J is TRBJ2-7 and V is TRBV14; a weak D match, TRBD2 (6 bases). This CDR3 has 15 amino acids. Looked up from germline, CDR1 is SGHDN and CDR2 is FVKESK. V lost 4 bases and J lost 2, with 15 bases in between. CDR3 DNA sequence: TGTGCCAGCAGCCTAGGGACTCTAAGTACCTACGAGCAGTACTTC. It yields the protein CASSLGTLSTYEQYF. The full variable domain, rest sourced from reference TRBV14 and TRBJ2-7, is EAGVTQFPSHSVIEKGQTVTLRCDPISGHDNLYWYRRVMGKEIKFLLHFVKESKQDESGMPNNRFLAERTGGTYSTLKVQPAELEDSGVYFCASSLGTLSTYEQYFGPGTRLTVT.

The chain couples TRBV5-1 to TRBJ2-3, with 11 bases matching TRBD2. This CDR3 contains 19 residues. CDR1 and CDR2 from the germline V gene are SGHRS and YFSETQ. Trimming removed 2 bases from V and 0 bases from J; junction bases left unmatched: 11. CDR3 sequence (DNA): TGCGCCAGCAGCTTATTAGCGGGAGGGCCTTCCACTAGCACAGATACGCAGTATTTT. This encodes CASSLLAGGPSTSTDTQYF.

This rearrangement joins TRBV2 to TRBJ2-1, with 10 bases lining up with TRBD2. Germline CDR1 reads SNHLY; CDR2 reads FYNNEI. The junction had 8 bases not matched to a gene; V was cut back by 10 bases and J by 5 bases. The CDR3 extends over 14 amino acids. The CDR3 sequence is CAKELLAGNNEQFF. CDR3 nucleotides: TGTGCCAAAGAATTACTAGCGGGGAACAATGAGCAGTTCTTC. The whole variable domain, filled in from reference TRBV2 and TRBJ2-1, reads EPEVTQTPSHQVTQMGQEVILRCVPISNHLYFYWYRQILGQKVEFLVSFYNNEISEKSEIFDDQFSVERPDGSNFTLKIRSTKLEDSAMYFCAKELLAGNNEQFFGPGTRLTVL.

The J gene is TRBJ2-1, the V gene TRBV6-1, with 8 nucleotides matching TRBD1. After removal of 4 bases from V and 0 bases from J, the junction contained 5 bases not matched to a gene. Germline assignment: CDR1 MNHNS and CDR2 SASEGT. CDR3 size: 16 residues. CDR3 loop: CASSAITGGSYNEQFF. In DNA, the CDR3 is TGTGCCAGCAGTGCAATAACAGGGGGCTCCTACAATGAGCAGTTCTTC.

This chain connects TRBV7-2 to TRBJ2-1; a weak D match, TRBD2 (6 bases). Germline assignment: CDR1 SGHTA and CDR2 FQGNSA. Trimming removed 4 bases at V and 2 bases at J, with 15 bases between. The CDR3 is 16 amino acids. The DNA of the CDR3 is TGTGCCAGCAGCTCCATCCGGAGGGACCCCTACAATGAGCAGTTCTTC. Translating gives CASSSIRRDPYNEQFF.

This chain connects TRBV29-1 to TRBJ2-4, with TRBD1 matching over 11 bases. Germline CDR1 SQVTM, CDR2 ANQGSEA. The ends lost 3 bases at V and 3 bases at J; junction bases unmatched: 4. The CDR3 has 15 amino acids. CDR3 coding DNA: TGCAGCGTTGAGGGGGACAGGGGGGACAAAAACATTCAGTACTTC. Encoded protein: CSVEGDRGDKNIQYF.

The V and J genes are TRBV28 and TRBJ2-7, with 7 positions matching TRBD1. Looked up from germline, CDR1 is MDHEN and CDR2 is SYDVKM. With V trimmed by 5 bases and J by 3 bases, 16 bases remained unmatched. The CDR3 consists of 17 residues. Written as DNA, the CDR3 is TGTGCCAGCAGTACCCTCCCGACAGGGCTAAGCCTCTACGAGCAGTACTTC. Its translation is CASSTLPTGLSLYEQYF.

This chain connects TRBV7-2 to TRBJ2-7; the match to TRBD1 covers 9 bases. The CDR3 runs to 15 residues. The germline gives CDR1 SGHTA, CDR2 FQGNSA. V gave up 8 bases and J gave up 3 bases; unmatched junction bases: 11. Written as DNA, the CDR3 is TGTGCCAGCGAGCTAGTGGGGACAGGGATCTACGAGCAGTACTTC. This gives the protein CASELVGTGIYEQYF.

This clone was detected a few times. J is TRBJ1-2 and V is TRBV2; D is ambiguous. Germline lookup yields CDR1 SNHLY and CDR2 FYNNEI. V was shortened by 3 bases and J by 5 bases, with 4 bases between the two germline ends. The CDR3 is 11 amino acids. The CDR3 protein is CASSDFYGYTF. CDR3 nucleotide sequence: TGTGCCAGCAGTGACTTTTATGGCTACACCTTC.

The genes are TRBV2 and TRBJ2-5; D ambiguous. CDR3 length: 15 amino acids. Trimming removed 2 bases at V and 0 bases at J, with 10 bases between. Germline values: CDR1 SNHLY, CDR2 FYNNEI. The CDR3 is CASSEWALYQETQYF. The CDR3, as DNA: TGTGCCAGCAGTGAATGGGCCCTGTACCAAGAGACCCAGTACTTC.

The V call is TRBV6-5, the J call TRBJ1-2; no definite D call. This CDR3 region has 13 residues. The V gene lost 6 bases and the J gene lost 1 base, with 9 bases spanning the gap. The germline V gene encodes CDR1 MNHEY and CDR2 SVGAGI. The chain's CDR3 is CASSQTDNYGYTF. The CDR3 DNA sequence: TGTGCCAGCAGCCAAACAGATAACTATGGCTACACCTTC.

The rearrangement joins TRBV19 to TRBJ1-2, with D tentatively TRBD1 (6 bases). The ends were cut back, 4 bases at V and 4 bases at J, with 19 bases in the middle. CDR1 and CDR2 (germline): LNHDA, SQIVND (reference sequence). The CDR3 has 16 residues. DNA of the CDR3: TGTGCCAGTAGTACAGTAACCGGGACAAACTTCTATGGCTACACCTTC. Protein sequence: CASSTVTGTNFYGYTF.

CDR3: CASSPGTGVGANVLTF. The CDR3 DNA reads as TGTGCCAGCAGCCCCGGGACAGGGGTGGGGGCCAACGTCCTGACTTTC. V gene TRBV5-6 combines with J gene TRBJ2-6, with 10 bases fitting TRBD1. This CDR3 is 16 amino acids long. Germline lookup yields CDR1 SGHDT and CDR2 YYEEEE. V dropped 4 bases and J dropped 4; count of bases not matched to a gene: 5.